This TCR beta chain was observed in a study of cytomegalovirus exposure and HLA in healthy donors. Study outcomes and limitations: Other equally common chains were less clonally expanded than HLA-associated TCR beta chains, a later analysis showed.

Both 60 Vbeta primers and 13 Jbeta primers went into the PCR. The assay was immunoSEQ multiplex PCR, and TCRdb's table has in-frame clones only and misses some. The sample shows about 170,000 clones, just over 70% of them seen only once. Concerning this clone: Its antigen is currently unknown.

At the time of sampling, donors were nominally healthy, though unrecorded immune exposures were likely. Trimming stripped 6 bases from V and 2 bases from J, with 8 bases between. The CDR3 is made up of 12 amino acids. Germline V gene data show CDR1 as MNHEY and CDR2 as SMNVEV (reference sequence). The TCR originated in a human donor in good health. This sequence joins TRBV27 and TRBJ2-7, with D possibly TRBD1 on 6 matching bases. The sequencing input was PBMCs. CDR3 nucleotide sequence: TGTGCCAGCAGGGGACAAGCCTACGAGCAGTACTTC. This translates into CASRGQAYEQYF.